The next 27 T cell receptor beta chains were all read from a single sample in a study of prognosis after radiotherapy for stage I lung cancer (dated by TCRdb to the early 2020s). Sequencing instrument: Illumina HiSeq 3000. Two rounds of multiplex PCR were performed to amplify the TCR beta CDR3 region from genomic DNA. The first PCR round used primers specific to each TRBV and TRBJ gene, with sequences filed in Chinese patent CN105087789A. Using fastp at Q25 and MiXCR, TCRdb reprocessed the public reads and kept productive beta chains. Under each unique CDR3 protein, matching rows form one entry showing the most common genes and DNA. Within this sample are around 15,000 distinct CDR3 sequences, with approximately 46% of them counted one time only. The top ten hold 38% of the sample. Sample: PBMCs, taken before or after stereotactic body radiation therapy (not recorded which). Receptors were obtained from a donor of 50 years or more with non-small cell lung cancer.

This clonotype was observed many times. The V gene is TRBV9, the J gene TRBJ1-6, with TRBD1 as a possible D gene (5 bases). Between the trimmed V and J ends, which lost 7 bases and 2 bases, there was a span of 16 bases. CDR3 size: 16 residues. Germline loops: CDR1 SGDLS, CDR2 YYNGEE. The CDR3 DNA follows: TGTGCCAGCGGGGGGGAGGGAAGTCCCTATAATTCACCCCTCCACTTT. Residues: CASGGEGSPYNSPLHF. Using reference TRBV9 and TRBJ1-6 for the parts outside the CDR3, the full variable domain is DSGVTQTPKHLITATGQRVTLRCSPRSGDLSVYWYQQSLDQGLQFLIQYYNGEERAKGNILERFSAQQFPDLHSELNLSSLELGDSALYFCASGGEGSPYNSPLHFGNGTRLTVT.

This clonotype was counted at least ten times. The gene calls are TRBV5-4 and TRBJ2-5; 11 positions agree with TRBD2. This CDR3 spans 15 amino acids. V shed 6 bases and J 3 bases; nucleotides not matched to a gene: 7. Germline V gene data show CDR1 as SGHNT and CDR2 as YYREEE (reference sequence). The chain's CDR3 is CASNTKLAGEETQYF. The CDR3 DNA is TGTGCCAGCAACACGAAACTAGCGGGGGAAGAGACCCAGTACTTC.

This clonotype was observed a handful of times. This could be a read error, since a much larger clone is one nucleotide away. The J gene is TRBJ1-4, the V gene TRBV6-2 or TRBV6-3, with TRBD1 matching over 8 bases. Germline V gene lookup returns CDR1 MNHEY and CDR2 SVGEGT. V lost 5 bases, J lost 5 bases, and 7 bases stayed unmatched. This CDR3 region has 15 residues. CDR3 amino acids: CASSEGTGGNEKLFF. In DNA form, the CDR3 reads TGTGCCAGCAGTGAAGGCACAGGGGGAAATGAAAAACTGTTTTTT.

As for this clonotype: Being one base from a much bigger clone, this may be a read error. The CDR3 loop reads CAIILSLGSWGETQYF. The CDR3 nucleotides are TGTGCCATCATCTTGTCTCTGGGGTCTTGGGGAGAGACCCAGTACTTC. The V gene is TRBV12-3 or TRBV12-4, the J gene TRBJ2-5; D is unclear. The CDR3 extends over 16 amino acids. V was pared by 10 bases and J by 4 bases, with 25 bases between.

For this clonotype: The junction differs from germline at one of its ends, possibly a read error. The chain couples TRBV11-2 to TRBJ1-1; D ambiguous. The CDR3 consists of 15 residues. The germline V gene encodes CDR1 SGHAT and CDR2 FQNNGV. The CDR3 DNA is TGTGCCAGCAGCCCTCACGCTGGCGGGAGCACTGAAGATTTCTTT. This codes for CASSPHAGGSTEDFF. The full variable domain, rest sourced from reference TRBV11-2 and TRBJ1-1, is EAGVAQSPRYKIIEKRQSVAFWCNPISGHATLYWYQQILGQGPKLLIQFQNNGVVDDSQLPKDRFSAERLKGVDSTLKIQPAKLEDSAVYLCASSPHAGGSTEDFFGQGTRLTVV.

This sequence joins TRBV6-1 and TRBJ2-7, with 12 bases matching TRBD2. Germline values: CDR1 MNHNS, CDR2 SASEGT. CDR3 length equals 16 residues. The trim removed 5 bases at V and 2 bases at J, leaving 7 bases unmatched. In nucleotides, the CDR3 is TGTGCCAGCAGTACCAAGACTAGCGGGAGACCCTACGAGCAGTACTTC. Translated: CASSTKTSGRPYEQYF.

As concerns this clonotype: This likely came from a read error, as a far larger clone is one base away. The V gene is TRBV6-4, the J gene TRBJ2-3; D possibly corresponds to TRBD2 (5 bases). There are 14 residues in the CDR3. Germline V gives CDR1 MRHNA, CDR2 SNTAGT. The V gene lost 5 bases and the J gene lost 8 bases, with 17 bases spanning the gap. CDR3 sequence reads: CASSYAEAAGTQYF. The CDR3 DNA is TGTGCCAGCAGTTACGCGGAGGCAGCAGGTACGCAGTATTTT.

The chain recombines TRBV20-1 with TRBJ1-4; D gene unclear. This CDR3 is built from 10 residues. Trimming removed 4 bases from V and 12 bases from J, with 9 bases in between. Germline V gene data show CDR1 as DFQATT and CDR2 as SNEGSKA (reference sequence). As DNA, the CDR3 is TGCAGTGCTACAGACCGAGAACTGTTTTTT. Translated: CSATDRELFF.

The chain is built from TRBV20-1 and TRBJ1-2, with 10 positions matching TRBD1. Germline trimming cut 6 bases from V and 3 bases from J; bases unmatched to any gene: 4. Germline V gives CDR1 DFQATT, CDR2 SNEGSKA (reference sequence). The CDR3 contains 13 residues. CDR3 protein: CSAYGQGDYGYTF. CDR3 coding DNA: TGCAGTGCGTACGGACAGGGGGACTATGGCTACACCTTC.

For this clonotype: Only one base separates this from a far larger clonotype, so it likely reflects a read error. V is TRBV6-1 and J is TRBJ1-2; D unclear. Trimming pared 0 bases from V and 1 base from J, leaving 6 bases between. The V gene's germline CDR1 is MNHNS and CDR2 SASEGT. CDR3 length: 14 amino acids. CDR3 DNA sequence: TGTGCCAGCAGTGAAGCCCGGATTAACTATGGCTACACCTTC. It translates to CASSEARINYGYTF.

This clonotype has ten or more counts. CDR3 DNA: TGTGCCAGCAGTTACTCGAGCTTAGCTTCCTACAATGAGCAGTTCTTC. Translation gives CASSYSSLASYNEQFF. V usage is TRBV6-5 and J usage is TRBJ2-1; D ambiguous. The germline gives CDR1 MNHEY, CDR2 SVGAGI. The CDR3 totals 16 residues. Trimming took 0 bases from V and 1 from J, leaving 10 bases between them.

This sequence joins TRBV6-2 or TRBV6-3 and TRBJ2-7, with TRBD2 as a possible D gene (5 bases). With 8 bases removed from V and 0 bases from J, the gap between germline ends came to 14 bases. Per germline, CDR1 MNHEY and CDR2 SVGEGT. This CDR3 region has 14 residues. CDR3: CASRVSGISYEQYF. CDR3 nucleotide sequence: TGTGCCAGCCGTGTGAGCGGTATCTCCTACGAGCAGTACTTC.

This clonotype was counted many times. The V call is TRBV18, the J call TRBJ2-3, with TRBD1 matching over 7 bases. CDR1 is KGHSH and CDR2 is LQKENI in the germline V gene. This CDR3 is 14 amino acids long. V gave up 5 bases and J gave up 2 bases; unmatched junction bases: 4. The CDR3 DNA is TGTGCCAGCTCAGTGGGACAGAACACAGATACGCAGTATTTT. This gives the protein CASSVGQNTDTQYF.

Ten or more counts support this clonotype. This sequence joins TRBV2 and TRBJ2-1, with 13 bases lining up with TRBD2. The V gene end was trimmed by 8 bases and the J gene end by 8 bases; junction bases not matched to a gene: 6. Germline lookup yields CDR1 SNHLY and CDR2 FYNNEI. The CDR3 has 14 amino acids. The CDR3 DNA sequence: TGTGCCAGCTTACGACTAGCGGGAGGACATGAGCAGTTCTTC. Protein product: CASLRLAGGHEQFF. Filled out from reference TRBV2 and TRBJ2-1, the complete variable domain reads EPEVTQTPSHQVTQMGQEVILRCVPISNHLYFYWYRQILGQKVEFLVSFYNNEISEKSEIFDDQFSVERPDGSNFTLKIRSTKLEDSAMYFCASLRLAGGHEQFFGPGTRLTVL.

The chain has TRBV28 and TRBJ1-2; D may be TRBD1 (6 bases). The ends were cut back, 5 bases at V and 4 bases at J, with 14 bases in the middle. Germline V gene lookup returns CDR1 MDHEN and CDR2 SYDVKM. This CDR3 is built from 14 residues. DNA for the CDR3: TGTGCCAGCAGTGAAGCTGGACAGCTCTATGGCTACACCTTC. Encoded protein: CASSEAGQLYGYTF.

With respect to this clonotype: This is likely an artifact of a read error, given a far larger clone one base away. The rearrangement joins TRBV6-4 to TRBJ1-2; D is perhaps TRBD1 (5 bases). V was cut by 5 bases and J by 0 bases, with 19 bases left in between. There are 17 residues in the CDR3. Germline CDR1 and CDR2: MRHNA and SNTAGT. The CDR3 DNA sequence: TGTGCCAGCAGTCTACCAACCTCGGGGGACGCTAACTATGGCTACACCTTC. Its translation: CASSLPTSGDANYGYTF.

The sample holds many counts of this clonotype. The V gene is TRBV7-8, the J gene TRBJ2-7; D is perhaps TRBD2 (7 bases). The CDR3 totals 14 residues. V lost 5 bases and J lost 5, with 16 bases in between. Germline assignment: CDR1 SGHVS and CDR2 FQNEAQ. In DNA, the CDR3 is TGTGCCAGCAGCGGATCCCCGGGGGGCAACGAGCAGTACTTC. This sequence encodes CASSGSPGGNEQYF.

The V and J genes are TRBV6-9 and TRBJ1-5; maybe TRBD1 (6 bases). This CDR3 has 16 residues. Trimming left V 4 bases short and J 0 bases short, with 13 bases between. Germline assignment: CDR1 MNHGY and CDR2 SVAAGI. Written as DNA, the CDR3 is TGTGCCAGCAGTTCTGGGACACCCTATAGCAATCAGCCCCAGCATTTT. Translated, it gives CASSSGTPYSNQPQHF.

This clonotype was seen a single time. The junction departs from the called germline gene at one end, perhaps through a read error. The V call is TRBV2, the J call TRBJ1-4; TRBD1 is a possible D gene (5 bases). Germline V gene lookup returns CDR1 SNHLY and CDR2 FYNNEI. This CDR3 contains 15 residues. CDR3 amino acids: CASRVKQGVRGKLFF. CDR3 coding DNA: TGCGCCAGCAGGGTCAAGCAGGGTGTACGCGGTAAACTGTTTTTT.

The chain has TRBV20-1 and TRBJ1-2; 10 bases are a match to TRBD1. The CDR3 has 15 residues. The ends lost 3 bases at V and 6 bases at J; junction bases unmatched: 10. The germline V gene encodes CDR1 DFQATT and CDR2 SNEGSKA (reference sequence). The CDR3 sequence: CSASVTWTGGNGYTF. CDR3 coding DNA: TGCAGTGCTAGCGTGACCTGGACAGGGGGTAATGGCTACACCTTC.

This clonotype was seen more than once but under ten times. One end of the junction does not line up with germline, which may come from a read error. The rearrangement joins TRBV2 to TRBJ1-2, with a possible D match to TRBD1 (5 bases). Germline lookup yields CDR1 SNHLY and CDR2 FYNNEI. This CDR3 is built from 15 residues. The DNA of the CDR3 is TGTGCCAGCAGTGAATCCGCCCGGGGCGGGTATGTCTACACCTTC. Its translation: CASSESARGGYVYTF.

This clonotype was seen once. Its ends do not fully match the called genes, so a read error is possible. This chain uses TRBV5-6 with TRBJ2-1; D possibly corresponds to TRBD1 (5 bases). CDR1 and CDR2 from the germline V gene are SGHDT and YYEEEE. This CDR3 is 16 amino acids long. CDR3 in DNA: TGTGCCAGCAGCCGTGTGACAGTGAGCTCCTACAATGAGCATTTCTTC. This codes for CASSRVTVSSYNEHFF.

This clonotype came up many times. V and J are TRBV11-3 and TRBJ2-1; 8 bases agree with TRBD1. The CDR3 sequence is 15 residues long. CDR1 is SGHNT and CDR2 is YENEEA in the germline V gene. Losses at the gene ends were 5 bases for V and 4 bases for J; bases not matched to a gene: 7. In nucleotides, the CDR3 is TGTGCCAGCAGCCCCTCGGGACAGGCGTACAATGAGCAGTTCTTC. It is translated as CASSPSGQAYNEQFF.

The chain recombines TRBV9 with TRBJ2-2, with 10 nucleotides matching TRBD2. This CDR3 has 14 amino acids. The germline V gene encodes CDR1 SGDLS and CDR2 YYNGEE. J lost 6 bases, V lost 6 bases, and 5 bases had no gene match. The CDR3 DNA reads as TGTGCCAGCAACCTAGCGGGAGCCTCCGGGGAGCTGTTTTTT. Translating gives CASNLAGASGELFF.

A few counts support this clonotype. A read error may explain this, as a much larger clone is one base away. The chain is built from TRBV6-1 and TRBJ2-3, with D uncertain. Germline-derived CDR1 and CDR2 are MNHNS and SASEGT. V lost 5 bases and J lost 4, with 4 bases in between. CDR3 length equals 11 residues. The CDR3 is CASSMSDTQYF. For the CDR3, the DNA is TGTGCCAGCAGTATGTCAGATACGCAGTATTTT.

The chain recombines TRBV5-4 with TRBJ2-7; D unclear. The germline V gene encodes CDR1 SGHNT and CDR2 YYREEE (reference sequence). This CDR3 is built from 16 residues. Trimming took 6 bases from V and 5 from J, leaving 24 bases between them. CDR3 protein: CASIAGPHGIRNEQYF. The CDR3 DNA reads TGTGCCAGCATCGCAGGACCGCATGGGATCCGGAACGAGCAGTACTTC.

Comment on this clonotype: At one end the junction does not follow the germline gene, possibly because of a read error. This rearrangement joins TRBV6-4 to TRBJ2-1; 14 positions agree with TRBD2. Germline V lookup: CDR1 MRHNA, CDR2 SNTAGT. The length of the CDR3 is 18 residues. CDR3 residues: CASSETSGRVRSYNGQFF. The CDR3 nucleotides are TGTGCCAGCAGTGAGACTAGCGGGAGGGTAAGATCCTACAATGGGCAGTTCTTC.